This TCR beta chain was captured by sequencing in a study of cytomegalovirus exposure and HLA in healthy donors. The PCR contained 60 Vbeta and 13 Jbeta primers. Generated by immunoSEQ multiplex PCR, the TCRdb table keeps only in-frame clones and is missing some. The profile shows fewer than 250,000 clones, about 88% of them singletons. The germline gives CDR1 MNHEY, CDR2 SVGAGI. The ends were cut back, 5 bases at V and 7 bases at J, with 12 bases in the middle. This CDR3 region has 12 residues. This clone has only a few counts. V usage is TRBV6-5 and J usage is TRBJ2-7; possibly TRBD1 for D (6 bases). The sequence was collected from a woman aged 18-29 years in good health and CMV-seronegative. Sequencing was carried out using PBMCs. The CDR3 region is CASSDTTGEQYF. The CDR3 coding sequence is TGTGCCAGCAGTGACACTACAGGGGAGCAGTACTTC.